This T cell receptor (beta chain) was sequenced for a study of metastatic and nonmetastatic thyroid tumors (TCRdb year 2020). Looking at the study overall: Repertoires from peripheral blood and from tumor or nodule tissue samples of malignant and benign thyroid patients were compared.

Trimming leaves V shorter by 8 bases and J shorter by 2 bases, with the junction holding 12 bases beyond the gene matches. The cysteine opens and the phenylalanine closes a CDR3 of 16 amino acids. Kept here is only the CDR3 DNA, which spans 48 bases and is read in frame from base 1. From the germline V gene, CDR1 is MNHNS and CDR2 is SASEGT. This clone was picked up a small number of times. Its binding antigen is unknown. Base qualities are not at hand, and no much larger clone is one base apart. Libraries were prepared through PCR. TCRdb lists the instrument as Illumina HiSeq 4000. High-throughput sequencing was used to profile the TCR beta-chain CDR3 region of each patient. In the original analysis: CDR3 differences across clinicopathological groups were used to build a classifier for discriminating distant-metastatic papillary thyroid cancer patients. The Shannon index was used to measure repertoire diversity, and the Morisita-Horn index was used to measure how similar tumor and blood repertoires were. TCRdb reprocessing: public reads trimmed at Q25 with fastp, clones called with MiXCR, in-frame beta chains kept. TCRdb, not the authors, supplied the V and J calls. This sample comprises 50,000 to 60,000 clones, approximately 15% of them detected only once. 3% of the sample goes to the ten largest clones.

Before undergoing thyroid surgery, none of the patients had been given any kind of treatment. Patient clinical samples collected from about 2012 to 2018 were retrospectively analysed using T-cell receptor beta sequencing. Study-wide conclusions, independent of this receptor: TCR beta diversity was reported as significantly higher in malignant tumors than in benign nodules, in both blood and tumor samples.

Sequenced input: blood. This chain joins TRBV6-1 to TRBJ2-3; 8 nucleotides in the junction match TRBD2. The TCR was taken from a female donor with papillary thyroid cancer or a benign thyroid nodule (not recorded which). Some clones in this sample may be carry-over from other donors' samples. The CDR3 region has the sequence CASYSGELYITDTQYF. The DNA sequence is given as TGTGCCAGCTATAGCGGGGAGTTATATATCACAGATACGCAGTATTTT.